Reported below is one T cell receptor beta chain. The record originates from a study of blood T cell repertoires in COVID-19. Study in general: Sites in the United States, Italy and Spain provided acute and convalescent COVID-19 samples.

Some clones are missing from TCRdb's copy, which holds only in-frame ones; the method was immunoSEQ multiplex PCR. The table lists about 180,000 clones, about 86% of them singletons, with around 21% in the top ten. The sequenced sample was peripheral blood. This sequence originates from an older man with active or convalescent COVID-19.

In DNA, the CDR3 is TGTGCCAGCAGCTCGGGAATCCAGCCCCAGCATTTT. Translation: CASSSGIQPQHF. This sequence joins TRBV5-5 and TRBJ1-5; D unclear. The V and J ends lost 3 bases and 7 bases respectively, with 8 bases between them. The CDR3 length is 12 residues. Germline lookup yields CDR1 SGHKS and CDR2 YYEKEE (reference sequence).